This TCR beta chain was found in a study of T-cell memory formation after mild COVID-19. V was pared by 0 bases and J by 6 bases, with 17 bases between. The CDR3 runs 16 residues. The V gene's germline CDR1 is MNHEY and CDR2 SVGAGI. MiXCR, applied by TCRdb to the 5' RACE reads, yields one record per CDR3 protein. The table records roughly 100,000 distinct CDR3 sequences, approximately 15% of them present only once. This clonotype was picked up a small number of times. The genes are TRBV6-5 and TRBJ1-1; no clear D gene. This receptor was identified in a man between 18 and 35 years old who had mild COVID-19 (a few samples of this study predate the infection). Cell type and time point are not known. Sequenced: PBMCs or a T cell subset sorted from them (not recorded which). The CDR3: CASSYSSTKRPPEAFF. The CDR3 bases are TGTGCCAGCAGTTACTCGAGTACTAAAAGGCCCCCTGAAGCTTTCTTT.